The clone carrying this T cell receptor beta chain was recorded once. These data belong to a study of blood T cell repertoires in COVID-19. The wider study: The study drew acute and convalescent COVID-19 samples from the United States, Italy and Spain. In each case, the material was cDNA or gDNA derived from T cells, B-cell-depleted T cells, or PBMCs.

Per the original methods: Reference gene primer amplification gave nucleated cell count estimates. Profiling relied on immunoSEQ multiplex PCR, and the TCRdb table lists in-frame clones only, not all of them. V, J and clone size reflect that table, while D and trimming were determined from the DNA. The repertoire has some 40,000 clones, roughly 70% of them found once; the top ten carry around 6.5%. This CDR3 is built from 17 residues. Germline loops: CDR1 MGHRA, CDR2 YSYEKL. Between the trimmed V and J ends, which lost 2 bases and 0 bases, there was a span of 14 bases. This rearrangement joins TRBV4-1 to TRBJ1-5, with D possibly matching TRBD1 (6 bases). The clonotype originates from a man at least 80 years old with acute or convalescent COVID-19. The specimen was peripheral blood. CDR3 loop: CASSQRAGGYSNQPQHF. The CDR3, as DNA: TGCGCCAGCAGCCAACGTGCGGGGGGCTATAGCAATCAGCCCCAGCATTTT.